These T cell receptor beta chains were read from a single sample in a study of cytomegalovirus exposure and HLA in healthy donors. TCRdb's copy holds only in-frame clones and misses some; the assay was immunoSEQ multiplex PCR. The table has roughly 230,000 clones, about 90% seen once; the top ten hold roughly 1.5%. Source material: PBMCs. The receptors come from a girl aged 2 to 9 in good health and CMV-seronegative. Each CDR3 is given with its conserved first and last residue. The D gene is left open where the match is weak. The listing skips clone size in some rows; elsewhere it reads once, few, many or a size class.

V,size,J,D,DNA,CDR3
TRBV2,.,TRBJ2-5,TRBD2,TGTGCCAGCAAGCGGGAAGGGAATTCGGAGACCCAGTACTTC,CASKREGNSETQYF
TRBV28,.,TRBJ2-1,.,TGTGCCAGCAGGCGACTGCAAGAGCAGTTCTTC,CASRRLQEQFF
TRBV19,.,TRBJ1-5,.,TGTGCCAGTAGTATACTACAGGCGGGCAATCAGCCCCAGCATTTT,CASSILQAGNQPQHF
TRBV5-4,.,TRBJ1-6,TRBD1,TGTGCCAGCAGCTTGGGTCCCGGGACAGGGGAAGGGTCACCCCTCCACTTT,CASSLGPGTGEGSPLHF
TRBV6-1,.,TRBJ1-2,TRBD1,TGTGCTTCCCAGGGGGTTTCGGCTTTGGGCTACACCTTC,CASQGVSALGYTF
TRBV10-3,once,TRBJ1-1,.,TGTGCCATCAGTCAACAGTTCGAGCCTGAAGCTTTCTTT,CAISQQFEPEAFF
TRBV25-1,few,TRBJ1-4,.,TGTGCCAGCAGTCTTCGCCTTAGTGAAAAACTGTTTTTT,CASSLRLSEKLFF
TRBV5-1,.,TRBJ2-5,TRBD2,TGCGCCAGCAGCTTGGGGACTAGCGGGTGGGAGACCCAGTACTTC,CASSLGTSGWETQYF
TRBV19,.,TRBJ2-1,TRBD2,TGTGCCAGTAGTATCCGGGGACTAGCGGCCTACAATGAGCAGTTCTTC,CASSIRGLAAYNEQFF
TRBV6-1,.,TRBJ2-3,TRBD2,TGTGCCAGCAGCCTCCGGGCGGGGGGCACAGATACGCAGTATTTT,CASSLRAGGTDTQYF
TRBV7-8,.,TRBJ2-7,.,TGTGCCAGCAGCACGGAGCATTTAGGTACCTACGAGCAGTACTTC,CASSTEHLGTYEQYF
TRBV12-5,.,TRBJ2-5,.,TGTGCTAGTGGTGACGGACAGATGTACCAAGAGACCCAGTACTTC,CASGDGQMYQETQYF
TRBV19,.,TRBJ2-3,TRBD2,TGTGCCAGTGGGAGGGCGGGAGGAACGGCCGATACGCAGTATTTT,CASGRAGGTADTQYF
TRBV19,.,TRBJ2-1,TRBD1,TGTGCCAGTAGTATAGTCCTGGGACAGGGTAACAATGAGCAGTTCTTC,CASSIVLGQGNNEQFF
TRBV25-1,.,TRBJ2-3,TRBD2,TGTGCCAGCAGTGAAGAAACTAGCGGGGGGACCACAGATACGCAGTATTTT,CASSEETSGGTTDTQYF
TRBV14,.,TRBJ2-2,.,TGTGCCAGCAGCCAAGCGGAGGGTCGGCGGGGGAACACCGGGGAGCTGTTTTTT,CASSQAEGRRGNTGELFF
TRBV2,.,TRBJ2-1,TRBD2,TGTGCCAGCAGTGAAGGTTCCGCTAGCGGGAGGGCCGTTTGGTACAATGAGCAGTTCTTC,CASSEGSASGRAVWYNEQFF
TRBV5-1,.,TRBJ2-1,TRBD2,TGCGCCAGCAGCTTCATCAGCGGGGGGGCGGAAATTGAGGAGCAGTTCTTC,CASSFISGGAEIEEQFF
TRBV1,.,TRBJ1-2,.,TGCACCAGCAGCCGAACAGGCGCTGGCTACACCTTC,CTSSRTGAGYTF
TRBV30,.,TRBJ2-1,.,TGTGCCTGGAGTGTAAGGAGCAAGGTTTACAATGAGCAGTTCTTC,CAWSVRSKVYNEQFF
TRBV7-8,.,TRBJ1-4,TRBD1,TGTGCCAGCAGCTCGGGACAGGGGAACGAAAAACTGTTTTTT,CASSSGQGNEKLFF
TRBV7-2,.,TRBJ2-1,.,TGTGCCAGCAGCTTCGGAGATAGCCCCTACAATGAGCAGTTCTTC,CASSFGDSPYNEQFF
TRBV7-9,.,TRBJ1-1,.,TGTGCCAGCAGCCCTACTGGGGCAGTACTTTACACTGAAGCTTTCTTT,CASSPTGAVLYTEAFF
TRBV27,.,TRBJ1-1,.,TGTGCCAGCAGCCCTCAAGGGGAAATTGAAGCTTTCTTT,CASSPQGEIEAFF
TRBV27,.,TRBJ1-2,.,TGTGCCAGCAGTCTACAGGGTAACTATGGCTACACCTTC,CASSLQGNYGYTF
TRBV7-9,.,TRBJ1-6,TRBD1,TGTGCCAGCAGCACGGACAGGGGATTAAGTTCACCCCTCCACTTT,CASSTDRGLSSPLHF
TRBV11-1,.,TRBJ1-1,.,TGTGCCAGCAGCCCCATCGGGCGGGGGTCGGAAAACACTGAAGCTTTCTTT,CASSPIGRGSENTEAFF
TRBV19,.,TRBJ1-5,.,TGTGCCAGTAGTATTGCGGGGACTGGGATTCAGCCCCAGCATTTT,CASSIAGTGIQPQHF
TRBV15,.,TRBJ2-1,TRBD2,TGTGCCACCAGCAGAGCCTCGGGGACTAGCGGTCGTCTCAATGAGCAGTTCTTC,CATSRASGTSGRLNEQFF
TRBV5-6,.,TRBJ2-3,TRBD2,TGTGCCAGCGGACTAGCGGAAGTAGGTACGCAGTATTTT,CASGLAEVGTQYF
TRBV19,once,TRBJ1-2,TRBD1,TGTGCCAGTAGTTCCCAATGGACAGGGGGCTCTGGAGATGGCTACACCTTC,CASSSQWTGGSGDGYTF
TRBV11-2,once,TRBJ2-6,.,TGTGCCAGCAGCCCTCTCTCTGGGGCCAACGTCCTGACTTTC,CASSPLSGANVLTF
TRBV27,.,TRBJ1-2,TRBD1,TGTGCCAGCAGTTTGCACAGGGGAATAGGCTACACCTTC,CASSLHRGIGYTF
TRBV30,.,TRBJ1-5,.,TGTGCCTGGAGTCCTTCGCCCTTGGAGGATCAGCCCCAGCATTTT,CAWSPSPLEDQPQHF
TRBV5-6,.,TRBJ2-7,.,TGTGCCAGCAGCTTGTCTGAGGGTAGTGGGACCTACGAGCAGTACTTC,CASSLSEGSGTYEQYF
TRBV2,once,TRBJ2-7,TRBD2,TGTGCCAGCAGTGAGACTATTAGCGGGCCCGGGGGAAAGTACTTC,CASSETISGPGGKYF
TRBV7-6,.,TRBJ1-2,.,TGTGCCAGCAGCCATGGACGTGGGGGAGGGGGCTACACCTTC,CASSHGRGGGGYTF
TRBV5-6,.,TRBJ2-3,TRBD2,TGTGCCAGCAGCCCCCTAGCGGGGGGCCCCTCTTTCACAGATACGCAGTATTTT,CASSPLAGGPSFTDTQYF
TRBV5-1,.,TRBJ1-1,TRBD1,TGCGCCAGCAGCTTCGGACAGGGGAACACTGAAGCTTTCTTT,CASSFGQGNTEAFF
TRBV30,.,TRBJ1-1,.,TGTGCCTGGAGTTTGAGGAGAAACACTGAAGCTTTCTTT,CAWSLRRNTEAFF
TRBV7-2,.,TRBJ2-3,TRBD2,TGTGCCAGCAGCCCCCTCGGGACTAGCAAGACAGATACGCAGTATTTT,CASSPLGTSKTDTQYF
TRBV6-6,.,TRBJ1-1,TRBD1,TGTGCCAGCATTTTCGGACAGGACACTGAAGCTTTCTTT,CASIFGQDTEAFF
TRBV27,few,TRBJ2-7,.,TGTGCCAGCAGTTTAAATAACGAGCAGTACTTC,CASSLNNEQYF
TRBV19,.,TRBJ2-7,TRBD1,TGTGCCAGTAGTCTCCAGGGGGCCTTATCTACGGAGCAGTACTTC,CASSLQGALSTEQYF
TRBV9,.,TRBJ2-1,.,TGTGCCAGCAGCGCCGGGACCTACAATGAGCAGTTCTTC,CASSAGTYNEQFF